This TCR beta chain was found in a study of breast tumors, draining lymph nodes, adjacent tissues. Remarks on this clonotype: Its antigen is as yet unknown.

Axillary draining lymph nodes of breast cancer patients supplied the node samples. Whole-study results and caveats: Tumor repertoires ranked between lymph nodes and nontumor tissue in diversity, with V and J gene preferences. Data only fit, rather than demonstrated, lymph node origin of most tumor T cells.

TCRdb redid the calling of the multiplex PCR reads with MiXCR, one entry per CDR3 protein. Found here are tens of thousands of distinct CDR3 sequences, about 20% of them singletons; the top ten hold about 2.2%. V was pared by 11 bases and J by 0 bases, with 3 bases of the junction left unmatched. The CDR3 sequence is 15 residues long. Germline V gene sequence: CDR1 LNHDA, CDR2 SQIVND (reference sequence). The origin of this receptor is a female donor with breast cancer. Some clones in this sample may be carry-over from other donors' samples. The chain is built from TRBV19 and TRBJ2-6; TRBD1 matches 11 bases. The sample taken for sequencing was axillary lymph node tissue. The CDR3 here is CASGTGGSGANVLTF. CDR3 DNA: TGTGCCTCCGGGACAGGGGGCTCTGGGGCCAACGTCCTGACTTTC. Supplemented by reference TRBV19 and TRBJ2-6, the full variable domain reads DGGITQSPKYLFRKEGQNVTLSCEQNLNHDAMYWYRQDPGQGLRLIYYSQIVNDFQKGDIAEGYSVSREKKESFPLTVTSAQKNPTAFYLCASGTGGSGANVLTFGAGSRLTVL.